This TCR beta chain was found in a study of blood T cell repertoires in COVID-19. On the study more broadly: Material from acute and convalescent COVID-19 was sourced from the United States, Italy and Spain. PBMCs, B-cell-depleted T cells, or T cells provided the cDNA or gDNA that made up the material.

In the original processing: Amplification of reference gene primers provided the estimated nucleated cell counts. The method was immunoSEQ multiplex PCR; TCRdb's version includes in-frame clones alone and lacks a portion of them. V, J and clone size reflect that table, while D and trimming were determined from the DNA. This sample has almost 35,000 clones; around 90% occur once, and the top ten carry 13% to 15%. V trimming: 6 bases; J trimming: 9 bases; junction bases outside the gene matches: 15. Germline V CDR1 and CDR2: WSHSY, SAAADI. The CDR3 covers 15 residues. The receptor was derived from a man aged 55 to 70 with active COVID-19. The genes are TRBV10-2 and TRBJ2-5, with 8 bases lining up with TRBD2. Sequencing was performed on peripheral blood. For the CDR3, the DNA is TGCGCCAGCAGCGCGACTAGCGCCGGAGTGAGCCCCCAGTACTTC. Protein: CASSATSAGVSPQYF.